The next 31 T cell receptor beta chains were all read from a single sample in a study of cytomegalovirus exposure and HLA in healthy donors. Only in-frame clones appear in the TCRdb table, and some are missing; sequencing was by immunoSEQ multiplex PCR. The repertoire includes about 300,000 clones, roughly 88% of them detected once, and about 0.99% sits in the top ten. The sequenced sample consisted of PBMCs. These receptors originate from a woman younger than 35 in good health and CMV-seronegative.

The rearrangement links TRBV4-1 to TRBJ2-1; 11 bases agree with TRBD2. CDR3 size: 18 residues. Germline CDR1 is MGHRA and CDR2 is YSYEKL. After removal of 1 base from V and 2 bases from J, the junction contained 7 bases not matched to a gene. The CDR3, as DNA: TGCGCCAGCAGCCAAGTGGATATGGGACTAGCGGCCTACAATGAGCAGTTCTTC. This codes for CASSQVDMGLAAYNEQFF.

The chain is built from TRBV2 and TRBJ1-4, with 7 bases identical to TRBD1. CDR3 length equals 17 residues. With V trimmed by 6 bases and J by 0 bases, 10 bases remained unmatched. Germline values: CDR1 SNHLY, CDR2 FYNNEI. CDR3 sequence reads: CASSEKTGIATNEKLFF. The CDR3 DNA is TGTGCCAGCAGCGAGAAGACAGGGATTGCAACTAATGAAAAACTGTTTTTT.

This clone appeared once. The chain employs TRBV2 and TRBJ2-7; D uncertain. Looked up from germline, CDR1 is SNHLY and CDR2 is FYNNEI. This CDR3 is 14 amino acids long. Trimming left V 1 base short and J 2 bases short, with 9 bases between. For the CDR3, the DNA is TGTGCCAGCAGTGAAGAACGCAAGCCCTACGAGCAGTACTTC. It specifies CASSEERKPYEQYF.

The rearrangement joins TRBV6-1 to TRBJ1-2; D remains ambiguous. Germline V CDR1 and CDR2: MNHNS, SASEGT. This CDR3 region has 14 residues. V was clipped by 1 base and J by 2 bases, with 8 bases between them. The CDR3 loop is CASSEVGGNYGYTF. The CDR3 DNA is TGTGCCAGCAGTGAAGTGGGAGGGAACTATGGCTACACCTTC.

The genes are TRBV28 and TRBJ1-3, with D possibly matching TRBD1 (5 bases). Germline V gene data show CDR1 as MDHEN and CDR2 as SYDVKM. This CDR3 is built from 16 residues. Trimming left V 3 bases short and J 0 bases short, with 12 bases between. The CDR3 sequence is CASSFGGEHSGNTIYF. CDR3 sequence (DNA): TGTGCCAGCAGTTTCGGGGGGGAGCACTCTGGAAACACCATATATTTT.

The rearrangement links TRBV18 to TRBJ1-1; 8 bases map to TRBD1. Germline loops: CDR1 KGHSH, CDR2 LQKENI. The CDR3 is made up of 13 amino acids. With V trimmed by 4 bases and J by 10 bases, 8 bases remained unmatched. CDR3 protein: CASSLVGQGIAFF. CDR3 DNA sequence: TGTGCCAGCTCACTCGTCGGACAGGGTATAGCTTTCTTT.

This sequence joins TRBV4-3 and TRBJ2-3; D is unresolved. The CDR3 consists of 14 residues. V was cut by 8 bases and J by 2 bases, with 14 bases left in between. Germline assignment: CDR1 LGHNA and CDR2 YSLEER. The CDR3 here is CASRLNTNTDTQYF. CDR3 coding DNA: TGCGCCAGCCGTTTGAACACCAACACAGATACGCAGTATTTT.

This chain uses TRBV5-6 with TRBJ1-4; 8 bases match TRBD1. J was trimmed by 8 bases and V by 0 bases; bases with no gene match: 12. The CDR3 consists of 17 residues. In germline, CDR1 is SGHDT, CDR2 YYEEEE. CDR3 loop: CASSLVAAGGAGEKLFF. The CDR3 DNA is TGTGCCAGCAGCTTGGTTGCGGCAGGGGGCGCAGGGGAAAAACTGTTTTTT.

This clone appeared a single time. The chain recombines TRBV2 with TRBJ2-7; tentatively, D is TRBD1 (6 bases). The V end was cut by 6 bases, the J end by 2 bases, with 14 bases between. This CDR3 is 14 amino acids long. Germline CDR1 reads SNHLY; CDR2 reads FYNNEI. In DNA, the CDR3 is TGTGCCAGCAGGCCCACAGGGATCACCTACGAGCAGTACTTC. It encodes CASRPTGITYEQYF.

The V call is TRBV6-5, the J call TRBJ1-1; D is unresolved. Trimming stripped 6 bases from V and 1 base from J, with 12 bases between. Per the germline V gene, CDR1 is MNHEY and CDR2 is SVGAGI. This CDR3 has 14 amino acids. CDR3 residues: CASRTAQKNTEAFF. The CDR3 DNA follows: TGTGCCAGCAGAACAGCACAGAAGAACACTGAAGCTTTCTTT.

The gene calls are TRBV30 and TRBJ2-5, with a possible D match to TRBD2 (6 bases). Per germline, CDR1 GTSNPN and CDR2 SVGIG (reference sequence). Deletions cut 7 bases from V and 4 bases from J, with 19 bases between. The CDR3 length is 14 residues. CDR3 loop: CAFAAGRLGETQYF. In DNA, the CDR3 is TGTGCCTTTGCAGCGGGCCGGCTGGGAGAGACCCAGTACTTC.

This rearrangement joins TRBV27 to TRBJ1-5, with unresolved D. This CDR3 comprises 13 residues. The ends were cut back, 1 base at V and 5 bases at J, with 6 bases in the middle. The V gene's germline CDR1 is MNHEY and CDR2 SMNVEV (reference sequence). The CDR3 loop reads CASSLLRDQPQHF. In nucleotides, the CDR3 is TGTGCCAGCAGTTTATTGAGGGATCAGCCCCAGCATTTT.

The J gene is TRBJ1-1, the V gene TRBV5-1, with 7 bases that match TRBD1. V gave up 4 bases and J gave up 1 base; unmatched junction bases: 10. The germline V gene has CDR1 SGHRS and CDR2 YFSETQ. The CDR3 has 16 amino acids. The DNA for the CDR3 is TGCGCCAGCAGCAGGGGACAGCCCGCCCCGAACACTGAAGCTTTCTTT. Residues: CASSRGQPAPNTEAFF.

This chain links TRBV6-1 with TRBJ1-4; 8 nucleotides agree with TRBD1. This CDR3 has 16 amino acids. CDR1 is MNHNS, CDR2 SASEGT, per germline. V dropped 3 bases and J dropped 5; count of bases not matched to a gene: 8. This chain's CDR3 is CASSEHHRGGNEKLFF. In DNA, the CDR3 is TGTGCCAGCAGTGAGCACCACAGGGGGGGAAATGAAAAACTGTTTTTT.

The chain joins TRBV28 to TRBJ2-7, with 10 bases fitting TRBD1. The CDR3 spans 16 residues. Trimming took 5 bases from V and 2 from J; bases not matched to a gene: 9. CDR1 and CDR2 from the germline V gene are MDHEN and SYDVKM. The CDR3 here is CASSPSGTGVPYEQYF. CDR3 nucleotide sequence: TGTGCCAGCAGTCCCTCCGGGACAGGGGTCCCCTACGAGCAGTACTTC.

This chain connects TRBV19 to TRBJ2-7; 12 bases are shared with TRBD2. CDR3 length: 17 amino acids. Germline V gene sequence: CDR1 LNHDA, CDR2 SQIVND (reference sequence). V dropped 3 bases and J dropped 7; count of bases not matched to a gene: 13. CDR3 in DNA: TGTGCCAGTAGTATTGGTGGACTAGCGGGAAAGGCGGGGGAGCAGTACTTC. Residues: CASSIGGLAGKAGEQYF.

The chain couples TRBV27 to TRBJ1-1; D is uncertain. This CDR3 comprises 14 residues. Germline V gene sequence: CDR1 MNHEY, CDR2 SMNVEV (reference sequence). Trimming removed 3 bases at V and 0 bases at J, with 8 bases between. The CDR3 loop reads CASSLGSMNTEAFF. CDR3 nucleotides: TGTGCCAGCAGTTTGGGCAGCATGAACACTGAAGCTTTCTTT.

The V and J genes are TRBV30 and TRBJ1-1; 7 nucleotides align to TRBD1. J gave up 8 bases and V 3 bases, and 6 bases lay outside the gene matches. Germline values: CDR1 GTSNPN, CDR2 SVGIG (reference sequence). CDR3 length: 12 residues. CDR3 sequence reads: CAWSRGIAEAFF. The CDR3 nucleotides are TGTGCCTGGAGCAGGGGGATTGCCGAAGCTTTCTTT.

V is TRBV19 and J is TRBJ1-3; no reliable D call. This CDR3 contains 15 residues. Trimming cost V 4 bases and J 0 bases, with 10 bases left between them. Germline CDR1 is LNHDA and CDR2 is SQIVND (reference sequence). CDR3 residues: CASSSLLGSGNTIYF. The CDR3 nucleotides are TGTGCCAGTAGTAGCCTCCTCGGCTCTGGAAACACCATATATTTT.

The rearrangement joins TRBV6-6 to TRBJ1-3; D is unresolved. Trimming left V 0 bases short and J 1 base short, with 10 bases between. There are 16 residues in the CDR3. The V gene's germline CDR1 is MNHNY and CDR2 SVGAGI (reference sequence). CDR3 in amino acids: CASSYSTRGSGNTIYF. CDR3 nucleotide sequence: TGTGCCAGCAGTTACTCGACTCGTGGTTCTGGAAACACCATATATTTT.

This chain joins TRBV5-4 and TRBJ2-2; D gene uncertain. Germline loops: CDR1 SGHNT, CDR2 YYREEE (reference sequence). Trimming removed 5 bases from V and 0 bases from J, with 5 bases in between. This CDR3 is 13 amino acids long. The CDR3 is CASSLPNTGELFF. Here the CDR3 DNA reads TGTGCCAGCAGTCTTCCGAACACCGGGGAGCTGTTTTTT.

This clone occurred once. V gene TRBV18 combines with J gene TRBJ2-2, with 11 bases matching TRBD2. This CDR3 is built from 15 residues. Germline loops: CDR1 KGHSH, CDR2 LQKENI. The J segment lost 6 bases and the V segment lost 2 bases, leaving 2 bases of the junction unmatched. CDR3 in amino acids: CASSPIAGGPGELFF. The CDR3 bases are TGTGCCAGCTCACCAATAGCGGGAGGGCCCGGGGAGCTGTTTTTT.

This chain links TRBV9 with TRBJ2-1; 11 bases agree with TRBD2. Looked up from germline, CDR1 is SGDLS and CDR2 is YYNGEE. The CDR3 length is 16 residues. The junction had 7 bases not matched to a gene; V was cut back by 4 bases and J by 4 bases. CDR3 residues: CASSTTGTSGYNEQFF. Here the CDR3 DNA reads TGTGCCAGCAGCACAACCGGGACTAGCGGATACAATGAGCAGTTCTTC.

CDR3 sequence (DNA): TGCGCCAGCAGAAGGTTGACCGGGACAGGGGACCAAGAGACCCAGTACTTC. Its protein is CASRRLTGTGDQETQYF. The V call is TRBV4-1, the J call TRBJ2-5; TRBD1 matches 10 bases. The CDR3 is 17 amino acids. The ends lost 6 bases at V and 0 bases at J; junction bases unmatched: 10. Germline V lookup: CDR1 MGHRA, CDR2 YSYEKL.

This chain joins TRBV9 and TRBJ2-7; the D gene is possibly TRBD2 (7 bases). The germline CDR1 and CDR2 sequences are SGDLS and YYNGEE. The CDR3 extends over 15 amino acids. V gave up 0 bases and J gave up 9 bases, with 19 bases separating them. The CDR3 here is CASSVEGGGRRGQYF. The DNA of the CDR3 is TGTGCCAGCAGCGTAGAGGGAGGGGGACGGCGTGGGCAGTACTTC. The whole variable domain, filled in from reference TRBV9 and TRBJ2-7, reads DSGVTQTPKHLITATGQRVTLRCSPRSGDLSVYWYQQSLDQGLQFLIQYYNGEERAKGNILERFSAQQFPDLHSELNLSSLELGDSALYFCASSVEGGGRRGQYFGPGTRLTVT.

This clone came up once. This chain joins TRBV6-1 and TRBJ2-3, with 10 positions matching TRBD2. CDR3 size: 18 residues. J was trimmed by 8 bases and V by 2 bases; bases with no gene match: 16. Germline lookup yields CDR1 MNHNS and CDR2 SASEGT. The CDR3 here is CASSERLAGGVYPSTQYF. In nucleotides, the CDR3 is TGTGCCAGCAGTGAAAGGTTAGCGGGAGGAGTATATCCTTCTACGCAGTATTTT.

This clone is a singleton in its sample. For the CDR3, the DNA is TGTGCCAGCAGTCCGCGGACAAGCACAGATACGCAGTATTTT. It yields the protein CASSPRTSTDTQYF. This chain joins TRBV6-1 and TRBJ2-3, with TRBD1 as a possible D gene (5 bases). V was clipped by 5 bases and J by 0 bases, with 9 bases between them. The germline gives CDR1 MNHNS, CDR2 SASEGT. There are 14 residues in the CDR3.

The V gene is TRBV2, the J gene TRBJ2-3, with unresolved D. V was pared by 6 bases and J by 2 bases, with 9 bases between. Per germline, CDR1 SNHLY and CDR2 FYNNEI. The length of the CDR3 is 13 residues. CDR3 bases: TGTGCCAGCAGGTTCAGCGTCACAGATACGCAGTATTTT. This translates into CASRFSVTDTQYF.

The chain is built from TRBV4-3 and TRBJ2-7; possible D gene TRBD2, 5 bases. V dropped 5 bases and J dropped 3 bases, with 14 bases sitting between them. Germline values: CDR1 LGHNA, CDR2 YSLEER. This CDR3 comprises 14 residues. This CDR3 reads CASSVGDGGYEQYF. Here the CDR3 DNA reads TGCGCCAGCAGCGTCGGGGATGGAGGCTACGAGCAGTACTTC.

This chain uses TRBV25-1 with TRBJ1-2; D unresolved. The CDR3 sequence is 13 residues long. Germline lookup yields CDR1 MGHDK and CDR2 SYGVNS. V dropped 3 bases and J dropped 2 bases, with 7 bases sitting between them. The CDR3 DNA is TGTGCCAGCAGTGACTTGGGCAACTATGGCTACACCTTC. Protein sequence: CASSDLGNYGYTF.

This clone was picked up one time. This chain connects TRBV6-5 to TRBJ2-7, with D maybe TRBD2 (5 bases). Trimming cost V 0 bases and J 3 bases, with 9 bases left between them. Germline V gene lookup returns CDR1 MNHEY and CDR2 SVGAGI. This CDR3 comprises 14 residues. As DNA, the CDR3 is TGTGCCAGCAGTTACTCGTCTAGCCGCTACGAGCAGTACTTC. It yields the protein CASSYSSSRYEQYF.